These T cell receptor beta chains were read from a single sample in a study of T cells in Graves' hyperthyroidism and ophthalmopathy. TCRdb re-derived calls from the multiplex PCR reads in MiXCR, one entry per CDR3 protein. Of around 440,000 distinct CDR3 sequences in the sample, 15% to 19% are singletons; the top ten hold about 7.7%. The sequenced material came from blood. Source of these receptors: a woman younger than 30 with Graves' hyperthyroidism. Each CDR3 is given with its conserved first and last residue. Each record gives: J gene, clone size, V gene, D gene, CDR3 DNA, CDR3 protein. A D gene is named only where the DNA matches it firmly. Clone size is stated in some rows and not others, as once, few, many or a class when expanded.

j_call: TRBJ2-7; clone_size: many; v_call: TRBV7-8; d_call: .; cdr3_nt: TGTGCCAGCAGCCAGGACCAAGTCTCCTACGAGCAGTACTTC; cdr3_aa: CASSQDQVSYEQYF
j_call: TRBJ2-3; clone_size: many; v_call: TRBV2; d_call: TRBD2; cdr3_nt: TGTGCCAGCAGGATTCATCTAGCGGCGACAGATACGCAGTATTTT; cdr3_aa: CASRIHLAATDTQYF
j_call: TRBJ2-3; clone_size: many; v_call: TRBV29-1; d_call: .; cdr3_nt: TGCAGCGTTGCGCTAGCAGGTCCCGGAGATACGCAGTATTTT; cdr3_aa: CSVALAGPGDTQYF
j_call: TRBJ2-5; clone_size: many; v_call: TRBV5-6; d_call: .; cdr3_nt: TGTGCCAGCAGCGTTTGGTACCAAGAGACCCAGTACTTC; cdr3_aa: CASSVWYQETQYF
j_call: TRBJ1-5; clone_size: many; v_call: TRBV6-1; d_call: TRBD1; cdr3_nt: TGTGCCAGCAGCCCTAGGGACAGTTATCAGCCCCAGCATTTT; cdr3_aa: CASSPRDSYQPQHF
j_call: TRBJ2-1; clone_size: many; v_call: TRBV7-3; d_call: .; cdr3_nt: TGTGCCAGCAGCTTATTCGGGACCGGCAGCGAGCAGTTCTTC; cdr3_aa: CASSLFGTGSEQFF
j_call: TRBJ2-1; clone_size: many; v_call: TRBV2; d_call: .; cdr3_nt: TGTGCCAGCAGGGCCGTACAGTCCTACAATGAGCAGTTCTTC; cdr3_aa: CASRAVQSYNEQFF
j_call: TRBJ1-2; clone_size: .; v_call: TRBV10-3; d_call: .; cdr3_nt: TGTGCCATCAGTGGCTTCTCGGGGGCCGGCTATGGCTACACCTTC; cdr3_aa: CAISGFSGAGYGYTF
j_call: TRBJ2-7; clone_size: many; v_call: TRBV14; d_call: TRBD2; cdr3_nt: TGTGCCAGCAGCCAAGCCAGCGGGAGCTCCTACGAGCAGTACTTC; cdr3_aa: CASSQASGSSYEQYF
j_call: TRBJ2-7; clone_size: many; v_call: TRBV6-1; d_call: TRBD2; cdr3_nt: TGTGCCAGCAGTCAAAGCGGGGGGGTGTCCTACGAGCAGTACTTC; cdr3_aa: CASSQSGGVSYEQYF
j_call: TRBJ1-1; clone_size: .; v_call: TRBV24-1; d_call: TRBD1; cdr3_nt: TGTGCCACCAGTGACGGGGGACAGGGGAACACTGAAGCTTTCTTT; cdr3_aa: CATSDGGQGNTEAFF
j_call: TRBJ2-1; clone_size: .; v_call: TRBV2; d_call: .; cdr3_nt: TGTGCCAGCAGTGAAGTGGGTTGGGGTGAGCAGTTCTTC; cdr3_aa: CASSEVGWGEQFF
j_call: TRBJ1-2; clone_size: .; v_call: TRBV6-2/TRBV6-3; d_call: TRBD1; cdr3_nt: TGTGCCAGCAGTCCCCGGACAGGGGATCATGGCTACACCTTC; cdr3_aa: CASSPRTGDHGYTF
j_call: TRBJ2-2; clone_size: .; v_call: TRBV12-3/TRBV12-4; d_call: .; cdr3_nt: TGTGCCAGCAGTGATCGTACTAGTAGGGGCGGGGAGCTGTTTTTT; cdr3_aa: CASSDRTSRGGELFF
j_call: TRBJ2-5; clone_size: many; v_call: TRBV27; d_call: .; cdr3_nt: TGTGCCAGCAGACGGGGAAGGGAGACCCAGTACTTC; cdr3_aa: CASRRGRETQYF
j_call: TRBJ2-5; clone_size: .; v_call: TRBV5-1; d_call: TRBD1; cdr3_nt: TGCGCCAGCAGCTTGGAAGGGGGCCCAGGAGAGACCCAGTACTTC; cdr3_aa: CASSLEGGPGETQYF
j_call: TRBJ1-2; clone_size: many; v_call: TRBV12-5; d_call: .; cdr3_nt: TGTGCTAGTGGTTTGGTTTTAGTGGGACCCCGAGGGGACTATGGCTACACCTTC; cdr3_aa: CASGLVLVGPRGDYGYTF
j_call: TRBJ2-7; clone_size: .; v_call: TRBV7-9; d_call: .; cdr3_nt: TGTGCCAGCAGCTTAGGCCAACCGAAGGGCGAGCAGTACTTC; cdr3_aa: CASSLGQPKGEQYF
j_call: TRBJ2-1; clone_size: many; v_call: TRBV10-3; d_call: TRBD2; cdr3_nt: TGTGCCATCAGATCCTCCGGGGGGGGTGGCAATGAGCAGTTCTTC; cdr3_aa: CAIRSSGGGGNEQFF
j_call: TRBJ2-7; clone_size: .; v_call: TRBV5-1; d_call: TRBD2; cdr3_nt: TGCGCCAGCAGCTTGTGGCGGGAGGGCTACGAGCAGTACTTC; cdr3_aa: CASSLWREGYEQYF
j_call: TRBJ2-7; clone_size: .; v_call: TRBV10-3; d_call: .; cdr3_nt: TGTGCCACAATCGACCGGGACGGAGCCTACGAGCAGTACTTC; cdr3_aa: CATIDRDGAYEQYF
j_call: TRBJ1-5; clone_size: many; v_call: TRBV20-1; d_call: TRBD1; cdr3_nt: TGCAGTGCTCATTCGACAGGGGGAGTCAATCAGCCCCAGCATTTT; cdr3_aa: CSAHSTGGVNQPQHF
j_call: TRBJ2-1; clone_size: many; v_call: TRBV11-3; d_call: .; cdr3_nt: TGTGCCAGCAGCACTCACAGGGAATTACTAGATGAGCAGTTCTTC; cdr3_aa: CASSTHRELLDEQFF
j_call: TRBJ1-2; clone_size: many; v_call: TRBV6-5; d_call: .; cdr3_nt: TGTGCCAGCAGTTACTCGCCCGACGTCTCTCGGGGCTACACCTTC; cdr3_aa: CASSYSPDVSRGYTF
j_call: TRBJ2-3; clone_size: many; v_call: TRBV3-1; d_call: .; cdr3_nt: TGTGCCAGCAGCCCTTCAGGCTGGCCAGATACGCAGTATTTT; cdr3_aa: CASSPSGWPDTQYF
j_call: TRBJ1-5; clone_size: many; v_call: TRBV5-7; d_call: .; cdr3_nt: TGTGCCAGCAGCTTGAAGGCCCGACCCCGCAATCAGCCCCAGCATTTT; cdr3_aa: CASSLKARPRNQPQHF
j_call: TRBJ2-3; clone_size: once; v_call: TRBV2; d_call: .; cdr3_nt: TGTGCCAGCAGTGCTTTAGATACGCAGTATTTT; cdr3_aa: CASSALDTQYF
j_call: TRBJ1-2; clone_size: many; v_call: TRBV20-1; d_call: .; cdr3_nt: TGCAGTGCTAGAGAGGCGCGGGACTATGGCTACACCTTC; cdr3_aa: CSAREARDYGYTF
j_call: TRBJ2-2; clone_size: .; v_call: TRBV12-3/TRBV12-4; d_call: .; cdr3_nt: .; cdr3_aa: CASSLGVPLTPGSCFF
j_call: TRBJ1-6; clone_size: .; v_call: TRBV10-2; d_call: .; cdr3_nt: TGCGCCAGCATGGGGGGGCTTAGTTCACCCCTCCACTTT; cdr3_aa: CASMGGLSSPLHF
j_call: TRBJ2-7; clone_size: .; v_call: TRBV5-6; d_call: .; cdr3_nt: TGTGCCAGCAGCTGGGGGGAATCTAGCGAGACCTACGAGCAGTACTTC; cdr3_aa: CASSWGESSETYEQYF
j_call: TRBJ1-3; clone_size: many; v_call: TRBV24-1; d_call: .; cdr3_nt: TGTGCCACCAGTGATTTCTATGACACCATATATTTT; cdr3_aa: CATSDFYDTIYF
j_call: TRBJ1-3; clone_size: many; v_call: TRBV12-3/TRBV12-4; d_call: .; cdr3_nt: TGTGCCGGATTACAGAGTTCGTCTGGAAACACCATATATTTT; cdr3_aa: CAGLQSSSGNTIYF
j_call: TRBJ2-3; clone_size: .; v_call: TRBV10-3; d_call: TRBD2; cdr3_nt: TGTGCCTGTAGCCGGGAGGGCTTGGGAGATACGCAGTATTTT; cdr3_aa: CACSREGLGDTQYF
j_call: TRBJ2-5; clone_size: few; v_call: TRBV20-1; d_call: TRBD2; cdr3_nt: TGCAGTGCTGGGACTAGCCGGGGCCCCCAAGAGACCCAGTACTTC; cdr3_aa: CSAGTSRGPQETQYF
j_call: TRBJ2-7; clone_size: few; v_call: TRBV11-3; d_call: TRBD1; cdr3_nt: TGTGCCAGCAGCATGGGACAGACCGCCTACGAGCAGTACTTC; cdr3_aa: CASSMGQTAYEQYF
j_call: TRBJ2-2; clone_size: many; v_call: TRBV24-1; d_call: .; cdr3_nt: TGTGCCACCAGTGTCAGGACCGCAGACACCGGGGAGCTGTTTTTT; cdr3_aa: CATSVRTADTGELFF
j_call: TRBJ1-1; clone_size: few; v_call: TRBV4-2; d_call: .; cdr3_nt: TGTGCCACCAACCTCGGGCCTGAAGCTTTCTTT; cdr3_aa: CATNLGPEAFF
j_call: TRBJ2-7; clone_size: many; v_call: TRBV13; d_call: .; cdr3_nt: TGTGCCAGCAGCCCCGGACGTAGTCCTTACGAGCAGTACTTC; cdr3_aa: CASSPGRSPYEQYF
j_call: TRBJ2-2; clone_size: many; v_call: TRBV5-1; d_call: TRBD2; cdr3_nt: TGCGCCAGCAGCCCTAGCGGGAGCTTGGCGACCGGGGAGCTGTTTTTT; cdr3_aa: CASSPSGSLATGELFF
j_call: TRBJ2-5; clone_size: many; v_call: TRBV27; d_call: .; cdr3_nt: TGTGCCAGCACCCCTGTTACGGCGGGACGGGTGTGGTACTTC; cdr3_aa: CASTPVTAGRVWYF
j_call: TRBJ1-1; clone_size: .; v_call: TRBV19; d_call: TRBD1; cdr3_nt: TGTGCCAGTAGTATAACGGGACAGGGGAACACTGAAGCTTTCTTT; cdr3_aa: CASSITGQGNTEAFF
j_call: TRBJ1-5; clone_size: .; v_call: TRBV5-8; d_call: .; cdr3_nt: TGTGCCAGCAGCTTGGCCCCGGAAGTCAATCAGCCCCAGCATTTT; cdr3_aa: CASSLAPEVNQPQHF
j_call: TRBJ1-6; clone_size: many; v_call: TRBV7-8; d_call: .; cdr3_nt: TGTGCCACTCGCGAACCGATCTATAATTCACCCCTCCACTTT; cdr3_aa: CATREPIYNSPLHF
j_call: TRBJ2-2; clone_size: few; v_call: TRBV11-2; d_call: .; cdr3_nt: TGTGCCCGCGGTAGCGGAGTCATTCTCACGAACACCGGGGAGCTGTTTTTT; cdr3_aa: CARGSGVILTNTGELFF
j_call: TRBJ2-2; clone_size: many; v_call: TRBV18; d_call: .; cdr3_nt: TGTGCCAGCTCACCAACAGGGCCCACCGGGGAGCTGTTTTTT; cdr3_aa: CASSPTGPTGELFF
j_call: TRBJ2-3; clone_size: many; v_call: TRBV18; d_call: .; cdr3_nt: TGTGCCAGCTCACGAGGCACAGATACGCAGTATTTT; cdr3_aa: CASSRGTDTQYF
j_call: TRBJ1-2; clone_size: many; v_call: TRBV3-1; d_call: .; cdr3_nt: TGTGCCAGCAGCCAAGATACACAGGGAAACTATGGCTACACCTTC; cdr3_aa: CASSQDTQGNYGYTF
j_call: TRBJ2-5; clone_size: many; v_call: TRBV3-1; d_call: TRBD2; cdr3_nt: TGTGCCAGCAGCCAAGATGGTAGCGGGAGAGAAGAGACCCAGTACTTC; cdr3_aa: CASSQDGSGREETQYF
j_call: TRBJ1-2; clone_size: many; v_call: TRBV19; d_call: TRBD1; cdr3_nt: TGTGCCAGTAGCCGACAGGGGGCTGTGGGAGGCTACACCTTC; cdr3_aa: CASSRQGAVGGYTF
j_call: TRBJ2-3; clone_size: .; v_call: TRBV5-1; d_call: TRBD2; cdr3_nt: TGCGCCAGCAGCTCCACGGGGGGTCCAGATACGCAGTATTTT; cdr3_aa: CASSSTGGPDTQYF
j_call: TRBJ2-5; clone_size: .; v_call: TRBV25-1; d_call: .; cdr3_nt: TGTGCCAGCAGTGATCTAGGTAGCGGAGCCCAAGAGACCCAGTACTTC; cdr3_aa: CASSDLGSGAQETQYF
j_call: TRBJ1-2; clone_size: many; v_call: TRBV29-1; d_call: TRBD1; cdr3_nt: TGCAGCGTAGGGGACAGAGCTAACTATGGCTACACCTTC; cdr3_aa: CSVGDRANYGYTF
j_call: TRBJ2-5; clone_size: many; v_call: TRBV10-2; d_call: TRBD2; cdr3_nt: TGCGCCAGCAGATCAGCGGGAGGCTACCAAGAGACCCAGTACTTC; cdr3_aa: CASRSAGGYQETQYF
j_call: TRBJ1-6; clone_size: .; v_call: TRBV18; d_call: .; cdr3_nt: TGTGCCAGCTCAGCACTGGGCTTGAGCTCCTATAATTCACCCCTCCACTTT; cdr3_aa: CASSALGLSSYNSPLHF
j_call: TRBJ2-1; clone_size: .; v_call: TRBV12-3/TRBV12-4; d_call: .; cdr3_nt: TGTGCCAGCAGATACGGGGGGCAGCAGTTCTTC; cdr3_aa: CASRYGGQQFF
j_call: TRBJ2-1; clone_size: .; v_call: TRBV2; d_call: .; cdr3_nt: TGTGCCAGCAGTGGCGGGGCTGAGCAGTTCTTC; cdr3_aa: CASSGGAEQFF
j_call: TRBJ1-1; clone_size: .; v_call: TRBV20-1; d_call: TRBD1; cdr3_nt: TGCAGTGCCATGGAACAGGGGTCGGGCACTGAAGCTTTCTTT; cdr3_aa: CSAMEQGSGTEAFF
j_call: TRBJ2-7; clone_size: many; v_call: TRBV18; d_call: .; cdr3_nt: TGTGCCAGCTCACCCCGATCGGGGCAATCCTACGAGCAGTACTTC; cdr3_aa: CASSPRSGQSYEQYF